The 3 T cell receptor beta chains listed next were all sequenced from one sample in a study of control samples from healthy donors and cancer patients. Using immunoSEQ multiplex PCR, the repertoire was profiled, and TCRdb retains in-frame clones only, with some absent. The table records around 41,000 clones, about 94% of them present only once. The sequenced sample consisted of blood. The source is a man between 60 and 75 years old in good health.

The genes are TRBV5-8 and TRBJ1-3; 7 bases are a match to TRBD1. This CDR3 contains 15 residues. Germline loops: CDR1 SGHTS, CDR2 YDEGEE. Trimming took 0 bases from V and 2 from J; bases not matched to a gene: 2. In nucleotides, the CDR3 is TGTGCCAGCAGCTTGGCGGGGACAGCTGGAAACACCATATATTTT. Amino acids: CASSLAGTAGNTIYF.

This clone was recorded only once. The J gene is TRBJ2-5, the V gene TRBV30, with D maybe TRBD2 (6 bases). The germline V gene has CDR1 GTSNPN and CDR2 SVGIG (reference sequence). This CDR3 comprises 15 residues. V was trimmed by 2 bases and J by 0 bases, leaving 13 bases between them. CDR3 nucleotide sequence: TGTGCCTGGAGTAAAAGAATAGCGGACCAAGAGACCCAGTACTTC. Translated: CAWSKRIADQETQYF.

The sample holds one count of this clone. The chain recombines TRBV19 with TRBJ1-3, with D uncertain. Germline CDR1 is LNHDA and CDR2 is SQIVND (reference sequence). This CDR3 region has 16 residues. V was trimmed by 10 bases and J by 4 bases, leaving 23 bases between them. CDR3 residues: CATERVGVVFGNTIYF. The CDR3 DNA reads as TGTGCCACGGAGAGGGTCGGGGTCGTTTTCGGAAACACCATATATTTT.